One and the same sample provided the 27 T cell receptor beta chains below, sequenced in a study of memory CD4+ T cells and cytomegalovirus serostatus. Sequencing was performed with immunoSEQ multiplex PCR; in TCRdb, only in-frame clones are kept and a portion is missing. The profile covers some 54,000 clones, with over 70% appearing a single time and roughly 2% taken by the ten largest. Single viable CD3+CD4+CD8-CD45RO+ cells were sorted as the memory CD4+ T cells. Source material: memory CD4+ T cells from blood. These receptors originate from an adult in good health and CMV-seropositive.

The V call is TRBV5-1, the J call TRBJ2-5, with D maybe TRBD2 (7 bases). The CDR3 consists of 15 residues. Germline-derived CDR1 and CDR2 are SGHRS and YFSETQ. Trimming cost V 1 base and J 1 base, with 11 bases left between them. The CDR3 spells CASSLYGGPQETQYF. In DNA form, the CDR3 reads TGCGCCAGCAGCTTGTACGGGGGGCCCCAAGAGACCCAGTACTTC.

The CDR3 bases are TGTGCCAGCAGCCCGGGGCTTCATCTTAGCAATCAGCCCCAGCATTTT. Its translation: CASSPGLHLSNQPQHF. The chain employs TRBV7-2 and TRBJ1-5; tentative D call: TRBD1 (5 bases). The CDR3 runs 16 residues. V gave up 5 bases and J gave up 0 bases, with 14 bases separating them. The germline V gene has CDR1 SGHTA and CDR2 FQGNSA.

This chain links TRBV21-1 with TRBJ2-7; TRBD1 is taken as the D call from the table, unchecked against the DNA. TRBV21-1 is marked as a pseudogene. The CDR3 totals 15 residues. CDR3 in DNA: TGTGCCAGCAGCAAATGTACTAGGGGGTCGGGTGAGCAGTACTTC. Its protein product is CASSKCTRGSGEQYF.

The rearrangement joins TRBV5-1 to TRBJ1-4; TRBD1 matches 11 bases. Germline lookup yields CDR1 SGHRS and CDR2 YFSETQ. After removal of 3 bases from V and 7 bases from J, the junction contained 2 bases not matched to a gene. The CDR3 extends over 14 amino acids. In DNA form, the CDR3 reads TGCGCCAGCAGCTCCGGGACAGGGGGTGAAAAACTGTTTTTT. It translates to CASSSGTGGEKLFF. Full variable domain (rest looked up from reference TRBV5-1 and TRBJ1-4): KAGVTQTPRYLIKTRGQQVTLSCSPISGHRSVSWYQQTPGQGLQFLFEYFSETQRNKGNFPGRFSGRQFSNSRSEMNVSTLELGDSALYLCASSSGTGGEKLFFGSGTQLSVL.

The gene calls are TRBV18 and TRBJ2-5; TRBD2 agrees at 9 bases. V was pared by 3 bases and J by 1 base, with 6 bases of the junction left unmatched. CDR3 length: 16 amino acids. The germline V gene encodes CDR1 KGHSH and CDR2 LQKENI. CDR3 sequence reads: CASSPIQRGVQETQYF. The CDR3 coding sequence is TGTGCCAGCTCACCGATCCAGCGGGGGGTCCAAGAGACCCAGTACTTC. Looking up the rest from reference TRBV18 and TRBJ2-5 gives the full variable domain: NAGVMQNPRHLVRRRGQEARLRCSPMKGHSHVYWYRQLPEEGLKFMVYLQKENIIDESGMPKERFSAEFPKEGPSILRIQQVVRGDSAAYFCASSPIQRGVQETQYFGPGTRLLVL.

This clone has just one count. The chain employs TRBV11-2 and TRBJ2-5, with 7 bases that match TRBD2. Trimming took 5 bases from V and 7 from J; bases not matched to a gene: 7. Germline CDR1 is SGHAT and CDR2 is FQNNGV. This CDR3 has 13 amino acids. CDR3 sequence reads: CASSRRGVGTQYF. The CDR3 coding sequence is TGTGCCAGCAGCCGTCGGGGGGTGGGGACCCAGTACTTC.

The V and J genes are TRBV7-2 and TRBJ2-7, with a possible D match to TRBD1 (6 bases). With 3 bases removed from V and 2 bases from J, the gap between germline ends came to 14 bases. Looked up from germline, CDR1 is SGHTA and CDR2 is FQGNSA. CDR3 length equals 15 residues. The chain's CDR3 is CASSFGKGVTYEQYF. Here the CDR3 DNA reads TGTGCCAGCAGCTTTGGAAAGGGGGTGACCTACGAGCAGTACTTC.

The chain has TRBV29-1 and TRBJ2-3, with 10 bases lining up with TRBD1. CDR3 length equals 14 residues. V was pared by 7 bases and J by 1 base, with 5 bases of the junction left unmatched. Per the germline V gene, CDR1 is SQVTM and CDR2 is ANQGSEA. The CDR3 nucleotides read TGCAGCGCCCGGGACAGGGGTGGCACAGATACGCAGTATTTT. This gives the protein CSARDRGGTDTQYF.

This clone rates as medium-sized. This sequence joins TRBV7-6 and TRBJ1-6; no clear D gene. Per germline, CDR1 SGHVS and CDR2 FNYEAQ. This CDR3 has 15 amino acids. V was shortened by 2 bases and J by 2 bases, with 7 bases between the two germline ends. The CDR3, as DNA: TGTGCCAGCAGCTTAATGGGGACCTATAATTCACCCCTCCACTTT. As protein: CASSLMGTYNSPLHF.

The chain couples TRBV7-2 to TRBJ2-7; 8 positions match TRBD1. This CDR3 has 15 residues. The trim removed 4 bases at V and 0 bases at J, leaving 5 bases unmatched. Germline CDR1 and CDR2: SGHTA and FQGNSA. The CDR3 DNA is TGTGCCAGCAGCTCGTGGACAGGGAGCTCCTACGAGCAGTACTTC. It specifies CASSSWTGSSYEQYF.

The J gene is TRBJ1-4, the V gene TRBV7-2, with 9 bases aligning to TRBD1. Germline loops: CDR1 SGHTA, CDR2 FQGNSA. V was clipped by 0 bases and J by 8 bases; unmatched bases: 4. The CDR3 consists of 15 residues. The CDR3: CASSLAGQGYEKLFF. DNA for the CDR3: TGTGCCAGCAGCTTAGCGGGACAGGGATACGAAAAACTGTTTTTT.

The CDR3 region has the DNA TGTGCCAGCTCACCACCGGGCAGGGCTTCTGGAAACACCATATATTTT. It translates to CASSPPGRASGNTIYF. The V gene is TRBV18, the J gene TRBJ1-3, with D perhaps matching TRBD1 (5 bases). Germline V CDR1 and CDR2: KGHSH, LQKENI. The CDR3 has 16 amino acids. Trimming removed 0 bases from V and 1 base from J, with 10 bases in between.

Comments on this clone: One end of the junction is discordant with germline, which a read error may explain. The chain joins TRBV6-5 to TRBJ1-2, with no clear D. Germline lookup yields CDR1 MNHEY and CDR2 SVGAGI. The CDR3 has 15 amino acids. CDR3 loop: CASTYGSPLRGGYTF. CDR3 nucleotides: TGTGCCAGCACTTACGGGTCCCCGCTGAGAGGAGGCTACACCTTC.

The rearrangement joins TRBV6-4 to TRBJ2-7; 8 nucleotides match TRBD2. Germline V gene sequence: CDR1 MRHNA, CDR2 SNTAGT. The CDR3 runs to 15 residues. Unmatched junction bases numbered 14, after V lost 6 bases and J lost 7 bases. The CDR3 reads CASSIAGRKEGEQYF. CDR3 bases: TGTGCCAGCAGCATAGCGGGAAGAAAGGAAGGAGAGCAGTACTTC.

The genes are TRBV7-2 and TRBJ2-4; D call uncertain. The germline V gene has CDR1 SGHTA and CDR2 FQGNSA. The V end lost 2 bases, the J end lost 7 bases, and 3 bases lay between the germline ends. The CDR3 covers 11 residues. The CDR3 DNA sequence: TGTGCCAGCAGCTTAACTAACATTCAGTACTTC. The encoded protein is CASSLTNIQYF.

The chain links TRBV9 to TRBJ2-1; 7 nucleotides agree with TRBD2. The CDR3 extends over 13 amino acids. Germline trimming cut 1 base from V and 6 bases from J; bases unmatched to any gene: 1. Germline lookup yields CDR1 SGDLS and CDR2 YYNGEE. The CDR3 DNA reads TGTGCCAGCAGCGTACGGACTAGCAATGAGCAGTTCTTC. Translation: CASSVRTSNEQFF.

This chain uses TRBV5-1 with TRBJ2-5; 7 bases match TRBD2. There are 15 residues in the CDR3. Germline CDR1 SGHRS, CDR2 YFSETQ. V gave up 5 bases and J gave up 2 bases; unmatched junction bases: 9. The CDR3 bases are TGCGCCAGCAGGAATGGGGGGGTAAAACAAGAGACCCAGTACTTC. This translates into CASRNGGVKQETQYF.

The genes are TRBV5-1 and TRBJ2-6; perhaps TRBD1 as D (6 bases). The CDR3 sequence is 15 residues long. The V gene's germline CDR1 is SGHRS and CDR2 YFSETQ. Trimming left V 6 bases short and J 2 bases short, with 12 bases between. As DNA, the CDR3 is TGCGCCAGCAAATATACAGGGACTGGGGCCAACGTCCTGACTTTC. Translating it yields CASKYTGTGANVLTF. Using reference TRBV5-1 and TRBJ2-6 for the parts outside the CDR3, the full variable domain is KAGVTQTPRYLIKTRGQQVTLSCSPISGHRSVSWYQQTPGQGLQFLFEYFSETQRNKGNFPGRFSGRQFSNSRSEMNVSTLELGDSALYLCASKYTGTGANVLTFGAGSRLTVL.

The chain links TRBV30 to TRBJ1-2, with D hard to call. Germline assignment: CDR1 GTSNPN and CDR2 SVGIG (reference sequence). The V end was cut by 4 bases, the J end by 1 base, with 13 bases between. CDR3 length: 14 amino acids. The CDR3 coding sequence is TGTGCCTGGACCGAAGCCAGCCATAACTATGGCTACACCTTC. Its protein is CAWTEASHNYGYTF.

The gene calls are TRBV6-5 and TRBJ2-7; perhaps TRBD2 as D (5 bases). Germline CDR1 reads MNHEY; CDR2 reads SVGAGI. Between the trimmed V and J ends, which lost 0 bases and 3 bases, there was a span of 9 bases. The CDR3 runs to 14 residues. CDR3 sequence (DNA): TGTGCCAGCAGTTACTCGAAGCGGAGCTACGAGCAGTACTTC. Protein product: CASSYSKRSYEQYF.

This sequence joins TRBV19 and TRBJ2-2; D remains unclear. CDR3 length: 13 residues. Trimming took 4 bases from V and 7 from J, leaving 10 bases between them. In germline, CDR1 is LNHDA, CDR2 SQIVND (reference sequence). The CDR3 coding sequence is TGTGCCAGTAGTACCCAACCCCGCGGGGAGCTGTTTTTT. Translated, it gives CASSTQPRGELFF.

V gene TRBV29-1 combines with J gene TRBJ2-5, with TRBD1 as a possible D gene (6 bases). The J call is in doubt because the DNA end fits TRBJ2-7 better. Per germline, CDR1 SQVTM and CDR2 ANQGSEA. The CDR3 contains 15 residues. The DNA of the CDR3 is TGCAGCGTTGAAGATCCTACAGGGCGATCCTACGAGCAGTACTTC. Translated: CSVEDPTGRSYEQYF.

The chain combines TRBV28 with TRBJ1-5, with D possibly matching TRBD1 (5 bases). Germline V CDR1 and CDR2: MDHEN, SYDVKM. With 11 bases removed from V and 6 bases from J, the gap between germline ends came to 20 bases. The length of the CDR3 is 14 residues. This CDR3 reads CASWPPGRFQPQHF. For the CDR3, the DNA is TGTGCCTCCTGGCCCCCGGGGCGGTTTCAGCCCCAGCATTTT. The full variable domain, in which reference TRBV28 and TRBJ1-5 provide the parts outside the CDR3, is DVKVTQSSRYLVKRTGEKVFLECVQDMDHENMFWYRQDPGLGLRLIYFSYDVKMKEKGDIPEGYSVSREKKERFSLILESASTNQTSMYLCASWPPGRFQPQHFGDGTRLSIL.

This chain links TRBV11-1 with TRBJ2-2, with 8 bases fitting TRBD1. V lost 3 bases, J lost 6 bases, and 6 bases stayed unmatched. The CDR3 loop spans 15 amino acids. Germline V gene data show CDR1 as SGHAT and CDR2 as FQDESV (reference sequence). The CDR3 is CASSFRTGNPGELFF. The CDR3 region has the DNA TGTGCCAGCAGCTTCCGGACAGGGAATCCCGGGGAGCTGTTTTTT.

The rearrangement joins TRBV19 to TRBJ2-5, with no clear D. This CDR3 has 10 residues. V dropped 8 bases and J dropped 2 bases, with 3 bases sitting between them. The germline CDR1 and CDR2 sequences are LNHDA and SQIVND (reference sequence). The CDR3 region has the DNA TGTGCCAGTGGACAAGAGACCCAGTACTTC. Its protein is CASGQETQYF.

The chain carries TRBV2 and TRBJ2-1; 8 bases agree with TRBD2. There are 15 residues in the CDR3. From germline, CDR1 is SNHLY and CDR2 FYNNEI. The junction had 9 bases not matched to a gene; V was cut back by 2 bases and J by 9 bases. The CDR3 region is CASSEPPGGIGEQFF. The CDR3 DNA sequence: TGTGCCAGCAGTGAACCTCCGGGGGGGATCGGTGAGCAGTTCTTC.

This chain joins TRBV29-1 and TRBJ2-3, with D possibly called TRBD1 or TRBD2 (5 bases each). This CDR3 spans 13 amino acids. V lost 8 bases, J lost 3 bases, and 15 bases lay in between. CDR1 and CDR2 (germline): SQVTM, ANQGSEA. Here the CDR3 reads CSMGPRTTDTQYF. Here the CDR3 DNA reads TGCAGCATGGGACCTAGAACTACAGATACGCAGTATTTT.